This T cell receptor (beta chain) is from a study of shared clonotypes between healthy human individuals. Findings of the study overall: With a handful of donors compared, 4.5% to 6.5% of naive CD4 clonotypes were shared. Naive subsets typically showed greater estimated richness than memory subsets.

Remarks on this clone: Its antigen is still unknown.

The authors split each subset's genomic DNA evenly across several immunoSEQ plates. TCRdb keeps only in-frame clones here, not all; method: immunoSEQ multiplex PCR. The sample yields roughly 2.1 million clones, about 93% seen once. CD45RO-negative CD8 cells positively selected for CCR7 made up the naive population, which excluded terminally differentiated effector memory CD45RA+ cells. Donors comprised healthy HIV-negative adults lacking recent acute infections or vaccinations. From germline, CDR1 is SEHNR and CDR2 FQNEAQ (reference sequence). The length of the CDR3 is 16 residues. V dropped 6 bases and J dropped 0 bases, with 16 bases sitting between them.

Sequences were obtained from naive CD8+ T cells from PBMCs. The sequence derives from a man younger than 35 in good health. Some clones in this sample may be carry-over from other donors' samples. The genes are TRBV7-9 and TRBJ2-3, with no clear D. This chain's CDR3 is CASSPIDPISTDTQYF. The CDR3 DNA follows: TGTGCCAGCAGTCCGATCGACCCGATTAGCACAGATACGCAGTATTTT.